This note documents a single T cell receptor (beta chain) sequence. The antigen is unknown. Data came from immunoSEQ multiplex PCR; TCRdb stores just in-frame clones and leaves some out. The sample records about 20,000 clones, around 71% being singletons. There are 19 residues in the CDR3. The V and J ends lost 6 bases and 3 bases, in that order; junction bases with no gene match: 13. Germline V lookup: CDR1 SNHLY, CDR2 FYNNEI. The data were taken from a study of OX40 agonist ivuxolimab in advanced cancers. Across the study: As their treatment, patients were administered ivuxolimab, an agonistic anti-OX40 (CD134) antibody. A male proportion of over 70% was recorded, with mean age approximately 56 years and range roughly 23 to 79. Having had anti-PD-1, anti-PD-L1 or anti-CTLA-4 therapy before was allowed, and 40% to 45% had some.

General observations from the study: CD4+ and CD8+ blood T cells expanded clonally by week 6 at 0.1 to 3.0 mg/kg.

The sample here was CD4+ or CD8+ T cells sorted from blood, taken in a trial of the OX40 agonist ivuxolimab. The V and J genes are TRBV2 and TRBJ2-2; 13 bases line up with TRBD2. The sequence derives from an adult with an advanced solid tumor such as melanoma, head and neck, liver or kidney cancer. The chain's CDR3 is CASRWLLAGGRDDTGELFF. CDR3 bases: TGTGCCAGCAGGTGGTTACTAGCGGGAGGGAGGGACGACACCGGGGAGCTGTTTTTT.